The following is a T cell receptor (beta chain) sequence with its context. What it binds is not known. These data are taken from a study of OX40 agonist ivuxolimab in advanced cancers. Looking at the study overall: Patients achieving partial responses numbered three: one hepatocellular carcinoma case and two cutaneous melanoma cases.

No patient had autoimmune disease or received systemic immunosuppression. Germline-derived CDR1 and CDR2 are SGHVS and FQNEAQ. V lost 5 bases and J lost 0, with 4 bases in between. The CDR3 has 12 residues. The study, taken as a whole, reports: In CD8+ T cells, expanded clones were on average more numerous than in CD4+.

Sequencing was performed with immunoSEQ multiplex PCR; in TCRdb, only in-frame clones are kept and a portion is missing. The table has more than 9,500 clones, around 74% seen once. J is TRBJ1-1 and V is TRBV7-8; D uncertain. This sequence was found in an adult with an advanced solid tumor such as melanoma, head and neck, liver or kidney cancer. Here the sequenced sample was CD4+ or CD8+ T cells sorted from blood, taken in a trial of the OX40 agonist ivuxolimab. CDR3 amino acids: CASSLVNTEAFF. The CDR3 DNA reads TGTGCCAGCAGCCTAGTGAACACTGAAGCTTTCTTT.